Following are 26 T cell receptor beta chains from one sample sequenced in a study of regulatory dendritic cells for organ transplantation. Here immunoSEQ multiplex PCR was the method, and the copy in TCRdb shows in-frame clones only, minus some. The table has about 28,000 clones, roughly 80% seen once. Material: naive CD4+ T cells from blood. Subset reported: CD45RA+ naive T cells. The receptors here all came from a human donor in good health.

The chain uses TRBV5-1 and TRBJ1-2; D gene uncertain. V lost 0 bases and J lost 0, with 12 bases in between. Looked up from germline, CDR1 is SGHRS and CDR2 is YFSETQ. The CDR3 extends over 16 amino acids. DNA of the CDR3: TGCGCCAGCAGCTTGGAGGGAAGGAGGACTAACTATGGCTACACCTTC. This translates into CASSLEGRRTNYGYTF.

The V gene is TRBV18, the J gene TRBJ2-7; D perhaps matches TRBD2 (7 bases). Trimming removed 3 bases at V and 3 bases at J, with 9 bases between. Germline loops: CDR1 KGHSH, CDR2 LQKENI. The CDR3 has 13 residues. In nucleotides, the CDR3 is TGTGCCAGCTCACCGGGAGGGGGCTACGAGCAGTACTTC. It is translated as CASSPGGGYEQYF.

The V gene is TRBV6-5, the J gene TRBJ1-2, with D hard to call. Germline loops: CDR1 MNHEY, CDR2 SVGAGI. The CDR3 has 14 residues. V was trimmed by 2 bases and J by 4 bases, leaving 11 bases between them. The chain's CDR3 is CASSYGSATYGYTF. The CDR3 DNA follows: TGTGCCAGCAGTTACGGCAGCGCGACCTATGGCTACACCTTC.

V usage is TRBV10-3 and J usage is TRBJ1-5; TRBD1 is a possible D gene (5 bases). Germline values: CDR1 ENHRY, CDR2 SYGVKD. This CDR3 is built from 13 residues. Trimming left V 7 bases short and J 5 bases short, with 12 bases between. In DNA, the CDR3 is TGTGCCATCAAAGGGGATGGGTATCAGCCCCAGCATTTT. This encodes CAIKGDGYQPQHF.

The J gene is TRBJ1-1, the V gene TRBV11-3; 10 bases match TRBD1. The CDR3 consists of 14 residues. Trimming removed 5 bases from V and 7 bases from J; junction bases left unmatched: 7. From germline, CDR1 is SGHNT and CDR2 YENEEA. CDR3 region: CASSPTGTGDEAFF. The CDR3 nucleotides are TGTGCCAGCAGCCCCACCGGGACAGGGGATGAAGCTTTCTTT.

V is TRBV5-1 and J is TRBJ1-2, with a tentative D call TRBD1 (6 bases). The CDR3 consists of 14 residues. V gave up 4 bases and J gave up 7 bases, with 17 bases separating them. Germline CDR1 reads SGHRS; CDR2 reads YFSETQ. The CDR3 bases are TGCGCCAGCAGCCCCGGGGGGGGCGGGACTGGCTACACCTTC. Amino acids: CASSPGGGGTGYTF.

The genes are TRBV19 and TRBJ2-2; 8 bases match TRBD2. CDR1 and CDR2 (germline): LNHDA, SQIVND (reference sequence). V gave up 6 bases and J gave up 6 bases; unmatched junction bases: 6. This CDR3 is built from 14 residues. This chain's CDR3 is CASRGGGRAGELFF. CDR3 bases: TGTGCCAGTAGAGGCGGGGGGAGGGCCGGGGAGCTGTTTTTT.

The chain is built from TRBV15 and TRBJ1-1, with a tentative D call TRBD1 (6 bases). Trimming left V 0 bases short and J 10 bases short, with 9 bases between. Germline V gene data show CDR1 as LNHNV and CDR2 as YYDKDF (reference sequence). The length of the CDR3 is 12 residues. The CDR3 DNA follows: TGTGCCACCAGCAGAGATCGAGGGGGAGCTTTCTTT. Its protein is CATSRDRGGAFF. The full variable domain, completed using reference TRBV15 and TRBJ1-1, is DAMVIQNPRYQVTQFGKPVTLSCSQTLNHNVMYWYQQKSSQAPKLLFHYYDKDFNNEADTPDNFQSRRPNTSFCFLDIRSPGLGDTAMYLCATSRDRGGAFFGQGTRLTVV.

The CDR3 nucleotides read TGTGCCAGCAGCCCCATCACTAGCGGGCCAGATACGCAGTATTTT. This translates into CASSPITSGPDTQYF. The genes are TRBV5-4 and TRBJ2-3, with 9 positions matching TRBD2. The germline CDR1 and CDR2 sequences are SGHNT and YYREEE (reference sequence). Trimming removed 4 bases from V and 4 bases from J; junction bases left unmatched: 7. The CDR3 consists of 15 residues.

J is TRBJ2-7 and V is TRBV5-1, with D maybe TRBD2 (6 bases). The ends were cut back, 0 bases at V and 2 bases at J, with 12 bases in the middle. The CDR3 contains 15 residues. In germline, CDR1 is SGHRS, CDR2 YFSETQ. The CDR3, as DNA: TGCGCCAGCAGCTTGGATGGGACGGGAGCCTACGAGCAGTACTTC. Translating it yields CASSLDGTGAYEQYF.

This clone showed up just a few times. The genes are TRBV4-2 and TRBJ1-2; TRBD1 is a possible D gene (5 bases). The CDR3 spans 16 residues. V gave up 2 bases and J gave up 2 bases, with 15 bases separating them. Germline V gene sequence: CDR1 LGHNA, CDR2 YNFKEQ. CDR3 coding DNA: TGTGCCAGCAGCCAAAACACGCGGGGCAGGAACTATGGCTACACCTTC. Translated, it gives CASSQNTRGRNYGYTF.

The sample holds a few counts of this clone. The chain is built from TRBV18 and TRBJ2-7, with TRBD1 as a possible D gene (5 bases). Germline CDR1 is KGHSH and CDR2 is LQKENI. The CDR3 runs to 13 residues. Trimming removed 3 bases from V and 3 bases from J, with 9 bases in between. The CDR3 spells CASSPDTYYEQYF. The DNA for the CDR3 is TGTGCCAGCTCACCGGACACTTACTACGAGCAGTACTTC.

The rearrangement uses TRBV7-6 and TRBJ1-4, with D possibly being TRBD1 (5 bases). This CDR3 spans 14 amino acids. Trimming left V 3 bases short and J 8 bases short, with 13 bases between. The germline gives CDR1 SGHVS, CDR2 FNYEAQ. CDR3 residues: CASSFEDKGEKLFF. The CDR3 region has the DNA TGTGCCAGCAGCTTCGAGGACAAAGGCGAAAAACTGTTTTTT.

CDR3 loop: CASGFHRDSSTDTQYF. For the CDR3, the DNA is TGTGCTAGTGGTTTCCATCGGGACAGTAGCACAGATACGCAGTATTTT. The rearrangement joins TRBV12-5 to TRBJ2-3; 7 positions agree with TRBD1. CDR1 and CDR2 from the germline V gene are LGHNT and FRNRAP. The trim removed 3 bases at V and 0 bases at J, leaving 6 bases unmatched. This CDR3 has 16 amino acids.

This clone was seen just once. The CDR3 loop is CSVQREWNQPQHF. The CDR3 region has the DNA TGCAGCGTTCAAAGGGAGTGGAATCAGCCCCAGCATTTT. The V gene is TRBV29-1, the J gene TRBJ1-5; D gene ambiguous. The CDR3 contains 13 residues. The germline V and J ends were trimmed by 5 bases and 4 bases, with 12 bases remaining between them. In germline, CDR1 is SQVTM, CDR2 ANQGSEA.

The rearrangement links TRBV27 to TRBJ2-2; TRBD1 aligns across 7 bases. Looked up from germline, CDR1 is MNHEY and CDR2 is SMNVEV (reference sequence). V lost 4 bases to trimming and J lost 1 base; unmatched junction nucleotides: 3. The CDR3 has 15 residues. CDR3 residues: CASSSGQLNTGELFF. In DNA form, the CDR3 reads TGTGCCAGCAGTTCGGGACAGCTGAACACCGGGGAGCTGTTTTTT.

The rearrangement uses TRBV19 and TRBJ2-1; 10 bases are a match to TRBD2. V was pared by 5 bases and J by 16 bases, with 8 bases of the junction left unmatched. This CDR3 is built from 12 residues. Germline-derived CDR1 and CDR2 are LNHDA and SQIVND (reference sequence). The CDR3 nucleotides read TGTGCCAGTAGTGGTAGCGGGGGGCTTCTCTTCTTC. Encoded protein: CASSGSGGLLFF.

CDR3 sequence: CASTGASITFTGELFF. The CDR3 DNA reads as TGCGCCAGCACTGGGGCGAGTATAACATTCACCGGGGAGCTGTTTTTT. The chain employs TRBV5-1 and TRBJ2-2; a weak D match, TRBD1 (5 bases). This CDR3 spans 16 amino acids. Germline CDR1 is SGHRS and CDR2 is YFSETQ. V was shortened by 6 bases and J by 4 bases, with 19 bases between the two germline ends.

The chain couples TRBV5-1 to TRBJ1-2; TRBD1 aligns across 9 bases. The CDR3 has 12 residues. Germline lookup yields CDR1 SGHRS and CDR2 YFSETQ. The V gene end was trimmed by 4 bases and the J gene end by 8 bases; junction bases not matched to a gene: 3. CDR3 nucleotides: TGCGCCAGCAGCCCCGACAGGGGGGGCTACACCTTC. It encodes CASSPDRGGYTF.

This rearrangement joins TRBV6-1 to TRBJ1-1; 12 bases are shared with TRBD1. V shed 3 bases and J 5 bases; nucleotides not matched to a gene: 4. The CDR3 runs 15 residues. The germline V gene has CDR1 MNHNS and CDR2 SASEGT. CDR3 sequence: CASSDGTGGKTEAFF. The CDR3 DNA is TGTGCCAGCAGTGACGGGACAGGGGGCAAGACTGAAGCTTTCTTT.

The chain employs TRBV25-1 and TRBJ2-5, with D possibly TRBD2 on 5 matching bases. Trimming removed 7 bases from V and 1 base from J, with 13 bases in between. CDR1 MGHDK and CDR2 SYGVNS come from the germline V gene. The length of the CDR3 is 14 residues. CDR3 nucleotides: TGTGCCAGCACGGACTCATCGACCCAAGAGACCCAGTACTTC. Protein: CASTDSSTQETQYF. Looking up the rest from reference TRBV25-1 and TRBJ2-5 gives the full variable domain: EADIYQTPRYLVIGTGKKITLECSQTMGHDKMYWYQQDPGMELHLIHYSYGVNSTEKGDLSSESTVSRIRTEHFPLTLESARPSHTSQYLCASTDSSTQETQYFGPGTRLLVL.

There are a few counts of this clone. J is TRBJ1-1 and V is TRBV9; perhaps TRBD1 as D (5 bases). Germline loops: CDR1 SGDLS, CDR2 YYNGEE. This CDR3 comprises 14 residues. Trimming left V 3 bases short and J 5 bases short, with 14 bases between. The DNA for the CDR3 is TGTGCCAGCAGCGGACTCGGCGGGGGTACTGAAGCTTTCTTT. Its translation is CASSGLGGGTEAFF.

The chain is built from TRBV9 and TRBJ2-1; tentative D call: TRBD2 (5 bases). CDR3 length equals 15 residues. In germline, CDR1 is SGDLS, CDR2 YYNGEE. V lost 6 bases and J 0 bases, leaving 13 bases between the germline ends. The CDR3 is CASTLDSGSYNEQFF. In nucleotides, the CDR3 is TGTGCCAGCACCCTGGACTCCGGCTCCTACAATGAGCAGTTCTTC.

This chain links TRBV19 with TRBJ1-1; no firm D call. V lost 7 bases, J lost 1 base, and 10 bases lay in between. Germline CDR1 and CDR2: LNHDA and SQIVND (reference sequence). The CDR3 contains 13 residues. The CDR3: CASTRTENTEAFF. For the CDR3, the DNA is TGTGCCAGTACAAGGACTGAGAACACTGAAGCTTTCTTT.

The chain couples TRBV7-9 to TRBJ2-6; 7 bases agree with TRBD1. The germline V gene has CDR1 SEHNR and CDR2 FQNEAQ (reference sequence). V dropped 5 bases and J dropped 5; count of bases not matched to a gene: 12. The CDR3 sequence is 17 residues long. The CDR3 spells CASSPYRQGIRANVLTF. The CDR3 nucleotides are TGTGCCAGCAGCCCTTACCGACAGGGTATTAGGGCCAACGTCCTGACTTTC.

The chain couples TRBV5-1 to TRBJ2-1; D is perhaps TRBD1 (5 bases). V lost 0 bases and J 2 bases, leaving 9 bases between the germline ends. CDR3 length equals 15 residues. CDR1 and CDR2 (germline): SGHRS, YFSETQ. CDR3 sequence (DNA): TGCGCCAGCAGCTTGGTAGGGGCCGCCTACAATGAGCAGTTCTTC. This sequence encodes CASSLVGAAYNEQFF.